The present TCR beta chain was sequenced within a study of blood T cells in healthy people across ages. Findings and limits, study-wide: Long-lived donors exceeded aged donors in naive CD4+ cells and diversity. With unsorted PBMCs, a conclusive comparison of naive versus antigen-experienced cells was not possible.

Ten milliliters of peripheral blood were drawn from each donor into EDTA-treated tubes. Isolation per sample recovered at least 7 million PBMCs. From germline, CDR1 is MDHEN and CDR2 SYDVKM. This CDR3 comprises 14 residues. The germline V and J ends were trimmed by 6 bases and 4 bases, with 12 bases remaining between them. A few counts support this clonotype. What it recognizes is unknown. The second PCR ran roughly 7 to 11 cycles with a sample-barcoded 5' primer and J-beta primers. TCRdb fed the 5' RACE reads into MiXCR, producing one record per CDR3 protein. The sample gives some 710,000 distinct CDR3 sequences, less than 60% of which show up once; about a sixth is in the top ten.

The chain carries TRBV28 and TRBJ2-2, with D unclear. Sequenced input: blood. The TCR was taken from a man older than 75 in good health. The CDR3, as DNA: TGTGCCAGCAGGAGTTCGGCAGGCACCGGGGAGCTGTTTTTT. Its protein is CASRSSAGTGELFF.